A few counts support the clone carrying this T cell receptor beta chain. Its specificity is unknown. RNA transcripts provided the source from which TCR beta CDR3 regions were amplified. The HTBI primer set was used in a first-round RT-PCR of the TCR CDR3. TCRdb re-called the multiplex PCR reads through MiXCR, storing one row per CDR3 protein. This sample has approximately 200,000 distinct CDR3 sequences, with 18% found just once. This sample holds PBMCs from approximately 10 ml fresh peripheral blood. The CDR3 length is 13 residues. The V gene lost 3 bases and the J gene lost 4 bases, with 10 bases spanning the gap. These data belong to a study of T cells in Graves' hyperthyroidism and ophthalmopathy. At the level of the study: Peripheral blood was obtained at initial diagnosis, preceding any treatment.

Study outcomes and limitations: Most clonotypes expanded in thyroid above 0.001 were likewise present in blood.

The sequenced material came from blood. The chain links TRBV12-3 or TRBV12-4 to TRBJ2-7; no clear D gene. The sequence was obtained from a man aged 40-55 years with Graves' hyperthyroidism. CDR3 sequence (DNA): TGTGCCAGCAGTTTCGCGCCCCCGTACGAGCAGTACTTC. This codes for CASSFAPPYEQYF.